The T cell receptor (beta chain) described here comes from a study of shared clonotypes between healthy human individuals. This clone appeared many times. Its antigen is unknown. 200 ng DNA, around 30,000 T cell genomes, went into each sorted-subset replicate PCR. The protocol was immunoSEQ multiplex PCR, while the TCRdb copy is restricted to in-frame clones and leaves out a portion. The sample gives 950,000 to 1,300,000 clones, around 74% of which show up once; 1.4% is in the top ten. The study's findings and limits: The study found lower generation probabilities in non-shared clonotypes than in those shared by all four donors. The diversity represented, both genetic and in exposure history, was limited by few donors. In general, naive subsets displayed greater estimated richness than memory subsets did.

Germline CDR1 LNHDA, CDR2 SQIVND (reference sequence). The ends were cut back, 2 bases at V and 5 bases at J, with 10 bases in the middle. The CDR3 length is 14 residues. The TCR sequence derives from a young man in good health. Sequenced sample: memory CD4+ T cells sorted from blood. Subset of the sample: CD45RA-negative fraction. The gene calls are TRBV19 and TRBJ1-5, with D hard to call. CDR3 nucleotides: TGTGCCAGTAGTATATTTTGGACGGATCAGCCCCAGCATTTT. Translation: CASSIFWTDQPQHF.